A selection of T cell receptor beta chains follows, all from one sample in a study of metastatic and nonmetastatic thyroid tumors. From the PCR reads, TCRdb re-called clones with MiXCR. The sample carries approximately 29,000 clones, 30% recorded once. Sequenced: blood. The receptors shown here come from a female donor with papillary thyroid cancer or a benign thyroid nodule (not recorded which). Some clones in this sample may be carry-over from other donors' samples. Each CDR3 is given with its conserved first and last residue. The order of the fields is clone size, V gene, J gene, D gene, CDR3 DNA, CDR3 protein. A D gene is named only where the DNA matches it firmly. A row's size may be missing; if present it is once, few, many or a size class.

abundance: many
v_gene: TRBV28
j_gene: TRBJ1-1
d_gene: NA
CDR3nt: TGTGCCAGCAGTTTATTGCTCACTGAAGCTTTCTTT
CDR3aa: CASSLLLTEAFF

abundance: many
v_gene: TRBV27
j_gene: TRBJ1-2
d_gene: TRBD1
CDR3nt: TGTGCCAGCAGTTTAAGCAGGGGGCTTGGCTACACCTTC
CDR3aa: CASSLSRGLGYTF

abundance: many
v_gene: TRBV25-1
j_gene: TRBJ2-1
d_gene: TRBD2
CDR3nt: TGTGCCAGCAGTGAATTAGGCGGGAGGGGAAATAGGCAGTTCTTC
CDR3aa: CASSELGGRGNRQFF

abundance: many
v_gene: TRBV6-1
j_gene: TRBJ2-7
d_gene: NA
CDR3nt: TGTGCCAGCAGCCCCGGAGAGCTGGAGCAGTACTTC
CDR3aa: CASSPGELEQYF

abundance: many
v_gene: TRBV29-1
j_gene: TRBJ2-1
d_gene: TRBD2
CDR3nt: TGCAGCGTTGAAGAAGTAGCGGGAGGATACAGTGAGCAGTTCTTC
CDR3aa: CSVEEVAGGYSEQFF

abundance: many
v_gene: TRBV7-9
j_gene: TRBJ1-2
d_gene: TRBD1
CDR3nt: TGTGCCAGCAGCTTAGAGACAGGGGGAGACTATGGCTACACCTTC
CDR3aa: CASSLETGGDYGYTF

abundance: NA
v_gene: TRBV7-2
j_gene: TRBJ2-1
d_gene: NA
CDR3nt: TGTGCCAGCAGCTTAGGGAACCGGCTCAATGAGCAGTTCTTC
CDR3aa: CASSLGNRLNEQFF

abundance: NA
v_gene: TRBV6-1
j_gene: TRBJ1-2
d_gene: NA
CDR3nt: TGTGCCAGCAGTGAAGAGGAGAAAAGCTATGCCTCCACCTTC
CDR3aa: CASSEEEKSYASTF

abundance: NA
v_gene: TRBV4-2
j_gene: TRBJ2-5
d_gene: TRBD2
CDR3nt: TGTGCCAGCAGCCAAGATCCTCGGGGGGGTGGAGGAGAGACCCAGTACTTC
CDR3aa: CASSQDPRGGGGETQYF

abundance: NA
v_gene: TRBV5-6
j_gene: TRBJ1-2
d_gene: TRBD1
CDR3nt: TGTGCCAGCAGCGGGGACAGGGTGGTGAACTATGGCTACACCTTC
CDR3aa: CASSGDRVVNYGYTF

abundance: NA
v_gene: TRBV20-1
j_gene: TRBJ2-1
d_gene: TRBD2
CDR3nt: TGCAGTGCTCCTAGCGGATTCTCCTACAATGAGCAGTTCTTC
CDR3aa: CSAPSGFSYNEQFF

abundance: many
v_gene: TRBV20-1
j_gene: TRBJ1-3
d_gene: NA
CDR3nt: TGCAGTGCAACCAGGTTCTCTGGAAACACCATATATTTT
CDR3aa: CSATRFSGNTIYF

abundance: NA
v_gene: TRBV19
j_gene: TRBJ2-7
d_gene: NA
CDR3nt: TGTGCCAGTATGAGGTCAGGTGAAGACGAGCAGTACTTC
CDR3aa: CASMRSGEDEQYF

abundance: NA
v_gene: TRBV4-3
j_gene: TRBJ2-7
d_gene: NA
CDR3nt: TGCGCCAGCAGTCAAGGCCAGGCGTACGAGCAGTACTTC
CDR3aa: CASSQGQAYEQYF

abundance: NA
v_gene: TRBV9
j_gene: TRBJ2-7
d_gene: TRBD2
CDR3nt: TGTGCCAGCAGTGACTGGACTAGCGGTTCCTACGTGCAGTACTTC
CDR3aa: CASSDWTSGSYVQYF

abundance: many
v_gene: TRBV6-1
j_gene: TRBJ2-7
d_gene: TRBD2
CDR3nt: TGTGCCAGCATTCTTAGCGGGGGCTCCTACGAGCAGTACTTC
CDR3aa: CASILSGGSYEQYF

abundance: many
v_gene: TRBV5-6
j_gene: TRBJ1-1
d_gene: NA
CDR3nt: TGTGCCAGCAGCTTTGGACATTTGAACACTGAAGCTTTCTTT
CDR3aa: CASSFGHLNTEAFF

abundance: many
v_gene: TRBV28
j_gene: TRBJ1-1
d_gene: NA
CDR3nt: TGTGCCAGCAGTCCCACCTTCGGGACACCGAACACTGAAGCTTTCTTT
CDR3aa: CASSPTFGTPNTEAFF

abundance: NA
v_gene: TRBV6-2/TRBV6-3
j_gene: TRBJ2-7
d_gene: NA
CDR3nt: TGTGCCAGCAGTTACAGCGGGCCATATTACGAGCAGTACTTC
CDR3aa: CASSYSGPYYEQYF

abundance: NA
v_gene: TRBV10-3
j_gene: TRBJ1-3
d_gene: NA
CDR3nt: TGTGCCATCTGGAAAGACAGCAACTCTCGAAACACCATATATTTT
CDR3aa: CAIWKDSNSRNTIYF

abundance: many
v_gene: TRBV19
j_gene: TRBJ2-1
d_gene: NA
CDR3nt: TGTGCCAGTAGTATAACCCAGGGGGGGTACGGGTCGCAGTTCTTC
CDR3aa: CASSITQGGYGSQFF

abundance: many
v_gene: TRBV9
j_gene: TRBJ2-3
d_gene: TRBD2
CDR3nt: TGTGCCAGCAGCGTATCACTAGCGGGAGGTGGGGGGGATACGCAGTATTTT
CDR3aa: CASSVSLAGGGGDTQYF

abundance: many
v_gene: TRBV20-1
j_gene: TRBJ1-6
d_gene: NA
CDR3nt: TGCAGTGTGCAGTTAAGGGGGACGCCCTTGGCTTCACCCCTCCACTTT
CDR3aa: CSVQLRGTPLASPLHF

abundance: NA
v_gene: TRBV6-5
j_gene: TRBJ1-2
d_gene: TRBD1
CDR3nt: TGTGCCAGCAGTTACTTCCCTTGGACAGGGGCAACAACGAATGGCTACACCTTC
CDR3aa: CASSYFPWTGATTNGYTF

abundance: many
v_gene: TRBV6-5
j_gene: TRBJ2-1
d_gene: NA
CDR3nt: TGTGCCAGCAGTTACTCGATACTCCAAGGTAGCCGAAGTGAGCAGTTCTTC
CDR3aa: CASSYSILQGSRSEQFF

abundance: few
v_gene: TRBV6-1
j_gene: TRBJ1-5
d_gene: TRBD1
CDR3nt: TGTGCCAGCAGTGATTCACATCCGGGACAGGGTCAGCCCCAGCATTTT
CDR3aa: CASSDSHPGQGQPQHF

abundance: NA
v_gene: TRBV5-1
j_gene: TRBJ2-7
d_gene: TRBD2
CDR3nt: TGCGCCAGCAGCTTACAAGTACTAGCGAGACCCTACGAGCAGTACTTC
CDR3aa: CASSLQVLARPYEQYF

abundance: NA
v_gene: TRBV19
j_gene: TRBJ1-6
d_gene: TRBD1
CDR3nt: TGTGCCAGTAGTACGACAGGGGTAAATTCACCCCTCCACTTT
CDR3aa: CASSTTGVNSPLHF

abundance: many
v_gene: TRBV2
j_gene: TRBJ2-3
d_gene: NA
CDR3nt: TGTGCCAGCAGTGAAGTTCCGAGCACAGATACGCAGTATTTT
CDR3aa: CASSEVPSTDTQYF

abundance: NA
v_gene: TRBV6-1
j_gene: TRBJ2-1
d_gene: NA
CDR3nt: TGTGCCAGCGGACCGGAACTATTCAATGAGCAGTTCTTC
CDR3aa: CASGPELFNEQFF

abundance: few
v_gene: TRBV6-2/TRBV6-3
j_gene: TRBJ1-5
d_gene: NA
CDR3nt: TGTGCCAGCAGTTTGCAGGGGAACAATAAGCCCCAGCATTTT
CDR3aa: CASSLQGNNKPQHF

abundance: NA
v_gene: TRBV7-6
j_gene: TRBJ1-5
d_gene: NA
CDR3nt: TGTGCCAGCAGTCGGAGGTCCGGCAATCAGCCCCAGCATTTT
CDR3aa: CASSRRSGNQPQHF

abundance: NA
v_gene: TRBV7-3
j_gene: TRBJ2-7
d_gene: TRBD2
CDR3nt: TGTCCGAGCGGACCAGCGGGACTTCCCTACGAGCAGTACTTC
CDR3aa: CPSGPAGLPYEQYF

abundance: many
v_gene: TRBV5-4
j_gene: TRBJ2-5
d_gene: NA
CDR3nt: TGTGCCAGCAGCTTAATCCCGGGACCTACGTACCAAGAGACCCAGTACTTC
CDR3aa: CASSLIPGPTYQETQYF

abundance: medium-sized
v_gene: TRBV12-3/TRBV12-4
j_gene: TRBJ2-5
d_gene: NA
CDR3nt: TGTGCCAGCAGTTTAGCAGGGACGGAGACCCAGTACTTC
CDR3aa: CASSLAGTETQYF

abundance: NA
v_gene: TRBV7-2
j_gene: TRBJ2-1
d_gene: TRBD2
CDR3nt: TGTGCCAGCAGCTTATTGGCGGGAGGTGGGGAGAATCCCTACAATGAGCAGTTCTTC
CDR3aa: CASSLLAGGGENPYNEQFF

abundance: NA
v_gene: TRBV5-1
j_gene: TRBJ2-7
d_gene: NA
CDR3nt: TGCGCCAGCAGCCTCGGGGACGAGCAGTACTTC
CDR3aa: CASSLGDEQYF

abundance: NA
v_gene: TRBV11-2
j_gene: TRBJ1-1
d_gene: TRBD1
CDR3nt: TGTGCCAGCAGCTACGGGACAGGGAGGACTGAAGCTTTCTTT
CDR3aa: CASSYGTGRTEAFF

abundance: NA
v_gene: TRBV20-1
j_gene: TRBJ1-5
d_gene: TRBD1
CDR3nt: TGCAGTGGTGGACAGGAGTATTGCAATCAGCCCCAGCATTTT
CDR3aa: CSGGQEYCNQPQHF

abundance: NA
v_gene: TRBV4-3
j_gene: TRBJ1-3
d_gene: NA
CDR3nt: TGCGCCAGCAGCCAAGATGGGGGTGTCACTGGAAACACCATATATTTT
CDR3aa: CASSQDGGVTGNTIYF

abundance: NA
v_gene: TRBV20-1
j_gene: TRBJ2-6
d_gene: NA
CDR3nt: TGCAGTGCTAGTGCCGGGGGGCCCTCTGGAGCCAACGTCCTGACTTTC
CDR3aa: CSASAGGPSGANVLTF

abundance: few
v_gene: TRBV28
j_gene: TRBJ2-7
d_gene: NA
CDR3nt: TGTGCCAGCGGTGGACAGTACTACGAGCAGTACTTC
CDR3aa: CASGGQYYEQYF

abundance: once
v_gene: TRBV12-3/TRBV12-4
j_gene: TRBJ1-6
d_gene: TRBD1
CDR3nt: TGTGCCAGCAGTTTGGGACAGATGGATTCACCCCTCCACTTT
CDR3aa: CASSLGQMDSPLHF

abundance: many
v_gene: TRBV5-1
j_gene: TRBJ2-1
d_gene: TRBD2
CDR3nt: TGCGCCAGCAGCTCGGGACTAGCCCGGGGCGCTAATGAGCAGTTCTTC
CDR3aa: CASSSGLARGANEQFF

abundance: many
v_gene: TRBV4-2
j_gene: TRBJ2-1
d_gene: TRBD2
CDR3nt: TGTGCCAGCAGCACTAGCGGGACAGACAATGAGCAGTTCTTC
CDR3aa: CASSTSGTDNEQFF

abundance: few
v_gene: TRBV6-5
j_gene: TRBJ1-2
d_gene: NA
CDR3nt: TGTGCCAGCAGTTACCTTGGGATAACTAATGGCTACACCTTC
CDR3aa: CASSYLGITNGYTF

abundance: NA
v_gene: TRBV3-1
j_gene: TRBJ2-1
d_gene: NA
CDR3nt: TGTGCCAGCATCCACCCCGGGGGACACGGGATGGCCTACAATGAGCAGTTCTTC
CDR3aa: CASIHPGGHGMAYNEQFF

abundance: many
v_gene: TRBV20-1
j_gene: TRBJ1-6
d_gene: TRBD1
CDR3nt: TGCAGTGCAAAGACGGGACAGGGGGCAATTAATTCACCCCTCCACTTT
CDR3aa: CSAKTGQGAINSPLHF

abundance: NA
v_gene: TRBV18
j_gene: TRBJ2-7
d_gene: NA
CDR3nt: TGTGCCAGCTCACCACCGTCCCGGGCCCAAGTGGAGCAGTACTTC
CDR3aa: CASSPPSRAQVEQYF

abundance: few
v_gene: TRBV6-1
j_gene: TRBJ1-2
d_gene: NA
CDR3nt: TGTGCCAGCACCCCCAGCGCAGGGAGCTATGGCTACACCTTC
CDR3aa: CASTPSAGSYGYTF

abundance: many
v_gene: TRBV6-1
j_gene: TRBJ1-4
d_gene: NA
CDR3nt: TGTGCCAGCAGCAAGACAGCAACTAATGAAAAACTGTTTTTT
CDR3aa: CASSKTATNEKLFF

abundance: many
v_gene: TRBV16
j_gene: TRBJ1-5
d_gene: NA
CDR3nt: TGTGCCAGCAGCCGCTCCGGGGGAAATCAGCCCCAGCATTTT
CDR3aa: CASSRSGGNQPQHF